These T cell receptor beta chains were read from a single sample in a study of T cell repertoires in cytomegalovirus infection. MiXCR, applied by TCRdb to the reads, yields one record per CDR3 protein. This sample has about 310,000 distinct CDR3 sequences, with 20% to 25% found just once. No cognate antigen is known for these TCRs. This specimen consisted of cultured PBMCs, obtained from culture after CMV antigen stimulation. These receptor sequences come from a human donor in good health (CMV status not recorded). Some clones in this sample may be carry-over from other donors' samples. Each CDR3 is given without its conserved first and last residue. Each record gives: V gene, CDR3 protein.

V: TRBV2
CDR3: ASNGREQF

V: TRBV19
CDR3: ASSIPGQGTQPQH

V: TRBV6-5
CDR3: ASSRTGTLNTEAF

V: TRBV5-1
CDR3: ASSPTSSPETQY

V: TRBV4-1
CDR3: ASSQVLAQRTDTQY

V: TRBV7-6
CDR3: ASSPRGASGRDTQY

V: TRBV7-2
CDR3: ASNQGVGNNYEQY

V: TRBV7-2
CDR3: ASSSRQGKGEETQY

V: TRBV6-2/TRBV6-3
CDR3: ASRKGLAGVDEQF

V: TRBV12-3/TRBV12-4
CDR3: ASSLQAGFGEAF

V: TRBV11-2
CDR3: ASSPPGRGLETQY

V: TRBV20-1
CDR3: SARDGRAFETQY

V: TRBV7-2
CDR3: ASSFASGADTQY

V: TRBV29-1
CDR3: SAGRTVQETQY

V: TRBV7-8
CDR3: ASSPPNGQGSYEQY

V: TRBV7-8
CDR3: ASSLGGPRSLGETQY

V: TRBV20-1
CDR3: SASGGGASGRPIPYEQY

V: TRBV30
CDR3: AWSSGQGGTEAF

V: TRBV6-2/TRBV6-3
CDR3: ASGRASGRTYNEQF

V: TRBV20-1
CDR3: SATSRGPTYNEQF

V: TRBV6-6
CDR3: TSSRGTATGELF

V: TRBV6-2/TRBV6-3
CDR3: ASSYSRGSSYNEQF

V: TRBV7-9
CDR3: ASSDNPGTGNTGELF

V: TRBV20-1
CDR3: SARSIGNSGANEQF

V: TRBV5-1
CDR3: ASSFLAGGASGNTIY

V: TRBV7-6
CDR3: ASSLAVGPPRDIQY

V: TRBV4-1
CDR3: ASSPWQELRRGDTIY

V: TRBV11-2
CDR3: ASSLPAEPSYNEQF

V: TRBV5-1
CDR3: ASSSRGTGPRIQF

V: TRBV28
CDR3: ASSSSLRPGVLY

V: TRBV12-3/TRBV12-4
CDR3: ASRGTSGKNEQF

V: TRBV5-1
CDR3: ASSLGEAEQY

V: TRBV7-2
CDR3: ASSLGLAVAYEQY

V: TRBV11-2
CDR3: ASSLGQLRGRSTDTQY

V: TRBV2
CDR3: ASSEDGSGVTSDLSQF

V: TRBV28
CDR3: ASSFPGIRYEQY

V: TRBV6-2/TRBV6-3
CDR3: ASSGWVSETQY

V: TRBV6-2/TRBV6-3
CDR3: ASRGLTGYTDTQY

V: TRBV20-1
CDR3: SAWGGYTDTQY

V: TRBV2
CDR3: ASWGEPYNEQF

V: TRBV7-6
CDR3: ASSPGGTNTEAF

V: TRBV7-2
CDR3: ASTHSGPNQPQH

V: TRBV28
CDR3: ASSSAGIRGYGYT

V: TRBV28
CDR3: ASSLFRTGGEATNEKLF

V: TRBV28
CDR3: ASSLASGWDYGYT